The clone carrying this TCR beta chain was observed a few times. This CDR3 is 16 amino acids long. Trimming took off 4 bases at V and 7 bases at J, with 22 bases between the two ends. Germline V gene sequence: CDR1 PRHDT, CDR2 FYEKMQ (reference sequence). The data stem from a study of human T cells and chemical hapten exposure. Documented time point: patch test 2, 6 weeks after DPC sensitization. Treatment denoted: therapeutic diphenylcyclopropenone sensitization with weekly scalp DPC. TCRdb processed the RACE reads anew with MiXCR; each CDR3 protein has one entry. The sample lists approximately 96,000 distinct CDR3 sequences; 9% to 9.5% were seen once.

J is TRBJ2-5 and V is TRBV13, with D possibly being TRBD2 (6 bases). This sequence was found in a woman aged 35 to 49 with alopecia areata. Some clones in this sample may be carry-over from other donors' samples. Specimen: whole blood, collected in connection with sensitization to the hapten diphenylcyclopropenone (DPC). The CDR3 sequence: CASSSGLIQDGGTQYF. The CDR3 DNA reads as TGTGCCAGCAGCTCGGGACTGATCCAAGACGGAGGGACCCAGTACTTC.